The 27 T cell receptor beta chains reported below all come from one sample, sequenced in a study of PD-1 blockade in classical Hodgkin lymphoma. Every one of the patients relapsed after autologous stem cell transplantation (brentuximab vedotin exposure was variable). The assay was immunoSEQ multiplex PCR, and TCRdb's table has in-frame clones only and misses some. The data contain under 20,000 clones, around 75% of them singletons. The source material was peripheral blood mononuclear cells (PBMCs), sampled before the second cycle of nivolumab. These receptors came from a human donor with classical Hodgkin lymphoma.

This chain joins TRBV9 and TRBJ1-1; D possibly corresponds to TRBD1 (5 bases). This CDR3 spans 17 amino acids. From germline, CDR1 is SGDLS and CDR2 YYNGEE. V lost 0 bases to trimming and J lost 0 bases, with 15 bases between them. CDR3 nucleotides: TGTGCCAGCAGCGTAGGGGGCGGGTATGGAGTGAACACTGAAGCTTTCTTT. This encodes CASSVGGGYGVNTEAFF.

V and J are TRBV11-3 and TRBJ2-7; the match to TRBD1 covers 7 bases. The CDR3 loop spans 15 amino acids. Trimming cost V 5 bases and J 3 bases; bases outside gene matches: 10. Germline loops: CDR1 SGHNT, CDR2 YENEEA. The CDR3 loop is CASSPPGTASYEQYF. The CDR3 DNA sequence: TGTGCCAGCAGCCCGCCGGGGACAGCAAGCTACGAGCAGTACTTC. Full variable domain (rest looked up from reference TRBV11-3 and TRBJ2-7): EAGVVQSPRYKIIEKKQPVAFWCNPISGHNTLYWYLQNLGQGPELLIRYENEEAVDDSQLPKDRFSAERLKGVDSTLKIQPAELGDSAVYLCASSPPGTASYEQYFGPGTRLTVT.

This chain connects TRBV13 to TRBJ2-7; D unclear. CDR1 is PRHDT and CDR2 is FYEKMQ in the germline V gene (reference sequence). Trimming pared 10 bases from V and 5 bases from J, leaving 21 bases between. The CDR3 has 14 amino acids. CDR3 sequence reads: CANTSGPGLNEQYF. CDR3 in DNA: TGTGCCAACACCTCCGGGCCCGGTCTAAACGAGCAGTACTTC. The whole variable domain, remainder taken from reference TRBV13 and TRBJ2-7, is AAGVIQSPRHLIKEKRETATLKCYPIPRHDTVYWYQQGPGQDPQFLISFYEKMQSDKGSIPDRFSAQQFSDYHSELNMSSLELGDSALYFCANTSGPGLNEQYFGPGTRLTVT.

In this sample, this clone turned up once. The V gene is TRBV11-2, the J gene TRBJ2-7; TRBD1 matches at 7 bases. The J segment lost 5 bases and the V segment lost 5 bases, leaving 6 bases of the junction unmatched. The length of the CDR3 is 13 residues. CDR1 SGHAT and CDR2 FQNNGV come from the germline V gene. The CDR3 sequence: CASSVGTVNEQYF. The CDR3 DNA sequence: TGTGCCAGCAGCGTTGGGACAGTCAACGAGCAGTACTTC.

This rearrangement joins TRBV2 to TRBJ2-7; D is ambiguous. V lost 5 bases, J lost 0 bases, and 11 bases lay in between. Germline V CDR1 and CDR2: SNHLY, FYNNEI. This CDR3 spans 14 amino acids. CDR3 protein: CASSHGRLSYEQYF. The CDR3 coding sequence is TGTGCCAGCAGTCATGGACGGCTCTCCTACGAGCAGTACTTC. Complete variable domain (other parts from reference TRBV2 and TRBJ2-7): EPEVTQTPSHQVTQMGQEVILRCVPISNHLYFYWYRQILGQKVEFLVSFYNNEISEKSEIFDDQFSVERPDGSNFTLKIRSTKLEDSAMYFCASSHGRLSYEQYFGPGTRLTVT.

This clone was seen a single time. CDR3 residues: CASSDSATGELFF. In DNA, the CDR3 is TGTGCCAGCAGTGACTCAGCCACCGGGGAGCTGTTTTTT. This sequence joins TRBV6-4 and TRBJ2-2; D not resolved. Between the trimmed V and J ends, which lost 0 bases and 4 bases, there was a span of 3 bases. The CDR3 extends over 13 amino acids. Germline CDR1 MRHNA, CDR2 SNTAGT.

The rearrangement uses TRBV28 and TRBJ2-7; 7 positions match TRBD1. The trim removed 4 bases at V and 0 bases at J, leaving 12 bases unmatched. This CDR3 is 17 amino acids long. The V gene's germline CDR1 is MDHEN and CDR2 SYDVKM. The CDR3 DNA sequence: TGTGCCAGCAGTTCCACATACAGGGGATCGAGCTCCTACGAGCAGTACTTC. It codes for CASSSTYRGSSSYEQYF.

This clone was detected only a few times. The rearrangement uses TRBV6-1 and TRBJ2-5, with TRBD1 matching 8 bases. This CDR3 has 14 residues. With V trimmed by 4 bases and J by 5 bases, 6 bases remained unmatched. The germline V gene encodes CDR1 MNHNS and CDR2 SASEGT. The CDR3 DNA reads TGTGCCAGCAGTGGGACAGGGTTTATGGAGACCCAGTACTTC. Translating gives CASSGTGFMETQYF.

This clone was detected once. V and J are TRBV11-3 and TRBJ2-6; 8 positions agree with TRBD1. After removal of 1 base from V and 7 bases from J, the junction contained 3 bases not matched to a gene. The CDR3 has 15 amino acids. Germline CDR1 reads SGHNT; CDR2 reads YENEEA. The DNA of the CDR3 is TGTGCCAGCAGCTTAGGAGGGACAGGTGCCAACGTCCTGACTTTC. Translated: CASSLGGTGANVLTF. Filled out from reference TRBV11-3 and TRBJ2-6, the complete variable domain reads EAGVVQSPRYKIIEKKQPVAFWCNPISGHNTLYWYLQNLGQGPELLIRYENEEAVDDSQLPKDRFSAERLKGVDSTLKIQPAELGDSAVYLCASSLGGTGANVLTFGAGSRLTVL.

The chain joins TRBV14 to TRBJ2-1; no clear D gene. The CDR3 totals 15 residues. Deletions cut 4 bases from V and 8 bases from J, with 18 bases between. CDR1 SGHDN and CDR2 FVKESK come from the germline V gene. The CDR3 DNA sequence: TGTGCCAGCAGCCGATTCGGCTCACGATGGTATGAGCAGTTCTTC. This encodes CASSRFGSRWYEQFF.

This rearrangement joins TRBV28 to TRBJ1-2; D is ambiguous. Looked up from germline, CDR1 is MDHEN and CDR2 is SYDVKM. The CDR3 is made up of 13 amino acids. V was shortened by 5 bases and J by 8 bases, with 15 bases between the two germline ends. DNA of the CDR3: TGTGCCAGCAGTCCCCCGTGGAGATCAGGCTACACCTTC. It yields the protein CASSPPWRSGYTF.

The chain uses TRBV10-3 and TRBJ2-7, with D uncertain. Looked up from germline, CDR1 is ENHRY and CDR2 is SYGVKD. There are 12 residues in the CDR3. Trimming took off 2 bases at V and 9 bases at J, with 11 bases between the two ends. The CDR3 bases are TGTGCCATCAGTGAGGAGCGTTGGGGGCAGTACTTC. It encodes CAISEERWGQYF.

The V and J genes are TRBV29-1 and TRBJ2-1, with D hard to call. The CDR3 covers 14 residues. V lost 7 bases to trimming and J lost 6 bases, with 19 bases between them. Germline lookup yields CDR1 SQVTM and CDR2 ANQGSEA. The CDR3 sequence is CSGDISSTINEQFF. CDR3 bases: TGCAGCGGTGATATCAGCTCCACCATCAATGAGCAGTTCTTC.

The chain is built from TRBV19 and TRBJ2-7, with a weak D call TRBD1 (6 bases). Germline V gene data show CDR1 as LNHDA and CDR2 as SQIVND (reference sequence). CDR3 size: 14 residues. V lost 7 bases, J lost 0 bases, and 13 bases lay in between. In DNA, the CDR3 is TGTGCCAGTAAAGCGACAGGTACCTCCTACGAGCAGTACTTC. This encodes CASKATGTSYEQYF.

This chain connects TRBV5-1 to TRBJ2-7; 12 bases agree with TRBD2. V was pared by 3 bases and J by 3 bases, with 4 bases of the junction left unmatched. Per germline, CDR1 SGHRS and CDR2 YFSETQ. This CDR3 contains 15 residues. The CDR3 loop reads CASSWTSGTVYEQYF. The CDR3 DNA reads as TGCGCCAGCAGCTGGACTAGCGGGACGGTCTACGAGCAGTACTTC.

The chain joins TRBV11-2 to TRBJ1-4; D is possibly TRBD1 (6 bases). Trimming took off 3 bases at V and 1 base at J, with 9 bases between the two ends. The V gene's germline CDR1 is SGHAT and CDR2 FQNNGV. The CDR3 runs to 15 residues. Here the CDR3 reads CASSLGGRTNEKLFF. For the CDR3, the DNA is TGTGCCAGCAGCTTGGGGGGGCGAACTAATGAAAAACTGTTTTTT.

The sample holds a few counts of this clone. V and J are TRBV19 and TRBJ1-1; D not certain. The germline V gene has CDR1 LNHDA and CDR2 SQIVND (reference sequence). V lost 8 bases to trimming and J lost 4 bases, with 14 bases between them. The CDR3 sequence is 13 residues long. This CDR3 reads CASATDPITEAFF. CDR3 sequence (DNA): TGTGCCAGTGCAACCGATCCCATCACTGAAGCTTTCTTT.

This chain links TRBV7-9 with TRBJ1-1, with 9 bases lining up with TRBD1. The CDR3 covers 14 residues. From germline, CDR1 is SEHNR and CDR2 FQNEAQ (reference sequence). With 3 bases clipped from V and 3 bases from J, the junction kept 2 bases outside the gene matches. CDR3 DNA: TGTGCCAGCAGCTTGGACAGGGGAGACACTGAAGCTTTCTTT. It codes for CASSLDRGDTEAFF.

This chain connects TRBV5-1 to TRBJ2-1, with TRBD1 matching over 10 bases. The CDR3 runs 19 residues. Germline V gene lookup returns CDR1 SGHRS and CDR2 YFSETQ. V lost 1 base, J lost 0 bases, and 10 bases stayed unmatched. The CDR3 here is CASSLSGTGVPSSYNEQFF. In DNA form, the CDR3 reads TGCGCCAGCAGCTTGTCCGGGACAGGGGTCCCCAGCTCCTACAATGAGCAGTTCTTC.

The chain links TRBV20-1 to TRBJ2-7; no clear D gene. Trimming pared 7 bases from V and 3 bases from J, leaving 10 bases between. Germline V gene sequence: CDR1 DFQATT, CDR2 SNEGSKA (reference sequence). This CDR3 contains 11 residues. The CDR3: CSVSWGYEQYF. The CDR3 DNA reads TGCAGTGTCTCGTGGGGCTACGAGCAGTACTTC.

This chain connects TRBV5-1 to TRBJ2-1, with TRBD2 matching 13 bases. CDR3 length: 16 amino acids. The trim removed 2 bases at V and 9 bases at J, leaving 8 bases unmatched. CDR1 is SGHRS, CDR2 YFSETQ, per germline. The chain's CDR3 is CASSLTSGGVVGEQFF. CDR3 nucleotide sequence: TGCGCCAGCAGCTTAACTAGCGGGGGGGTAGTTGGTGAGCAGTTCTTC.

The chain combines TRBV19 with TRBJ2-6; D call uncertain. V lost 2 bases and J lost 0, with 17 bases in between. CDR3 size: 19 residues. Germline CDR1 and CDR2: LNHDA and SQIVND (reference sequence). The CDR3 DNA follows: TGTGCCAGTAGTATATCCGCGCTGGCGGAACTCTCTGGGGCCAACGTCCTGACTTTC. Amino acids: CASSISALAELSGANVLTF.

The rearrangement links TRBV29-1 to TRBJ2-5, with 14 bases fitting TRBD2. The CDR3 runs to 14 residues. V shed 4 bases, J shed 6 bases, and the junction held 4 bases outside the gene matches. CDR1 SQVTM and CDR2 ANQGSEA come from the germline V gene. The CDR3, as DNA: TGCAGCGTTGCGACTAGCGGGGGGGCCCAGACCCAGTACTTC. It specifies CSVATSGGAQTQYF.

This chain joins TRBV4-3 and TRBJ2-7; no clear D. The CDR3 contains 14 residues. V gave up 0 bases and J gave up 3 bases, with 9 bases separating them. Germline lookup yields CDR1 LGHNA and CDR2 YSLEER. CDR3 in DNA: TGCGCCAGCAGCCAAGATTCCAGAAACTACGAGCAGTACTTC. Its protein is CASSQDSRNYEQYF.

This sequence joins TRBV27 and TRBJ1-2; 8 bases align to TRBD1. Per germline, CDR1 MNHEY and CDR2 SMNVEV (reference sequence). This CDR3 is built from 13 residues. J gave up 5 bases and V 3 bases, and 2 bases lay outside the gene matches. The CDR3 spells CASSLTGVYGYTF. CDR3 DNA sequence: TGTGCCAGCAGTTTGACAGGGGTGTATGGCTACACCTTC.

V gene TRBV28 combines with J gene TRBJ1-3; D uncertain. Germline CDR1 is MDHEN and CDR2 is SYDVKM. The CDR3 has 16 residues. Trimming shortened V by 3 bases and J by 0 bases, and 12 bases separated the two germline ends. This CDR3 is CASSFRWAYSGNTIYF. The CDR3 DNA reads as TGTGCCAGCAGTTTTCGTTGGGCATACTCTGGAAACACCATATATTTT.

The J gene is TRBJ2-7, the V gene TRBV4-1; 9 bases are shared with TRBD1. Germline loops: CDR1 MGHRA, CDR2 YSYEKL. The CDR3 consists of 17 residues. Trimming removed 4 bases from V and 6 bases from J; junction bases left unmatched: 16. CDR3 region: CASSLTQAGTGTLEQYF. In DNA form, the CDR3 reads TGCGCCAGCAGCCTAACTCAGGCCGGGACAGGGACTCTCGAGCAGTACTTC.